These T cell receptor beta chains were read from a single sample in a study of OX40 agonist ivuxolimab in advanced cancers. The repertoire was sequenced with immunoSEQ multiplex PCR; TCRdb's copy has only in-frame clones and lacks some. The sample contains 95,000 or so clones, roughly 84% of which appear only once. The sequencing used CD4+ or CD8+ T cells sorted from blood, collected in a trial of the OX40 agonist ivuxolimab. All receptors come from an adult with an advanced solid tumor such as melanoma, head and neck, liver or kidney cancer. The CDR3 runs from the conserved cysteine through the conserved F or W.

>TRBJ1-5|TRBV28
CASSSIPAGAINQPQHF
>TRBJ1-5|TRBV4-3
CASSQDLRGISQPQHF
>TRBJ2-6|TRBV19
CASSISDSNSGANVLTF
>TRBJ2-1|TRBV7-9
CASRGGGTSGIHYNEQFF
>TRBJ2-2|TRBV2
CASRPTGNTGELFF
>TRBJ2-6|TRBV9
CASSVGTGSGANVLTF
>TRBJ2-7|TRBV28
CASTSRTYEQYF
>TRBJ2-3|TRBV7-9
CASSLLKGDTQYF
>TRBJ2-1|TRBV28
CASSLSFAYRVDEQFF
>TRBJ2-1|TRBV19
CASSPDPTLAGGNEQFF
>TRBJ1-4|TRBV2
CASSESRGVIEKLFF
>NA|TRBV19
CASSIASSYEQYF
>TRBJ1-5|TRBV9
CASSVAGDSNQPQHF
>TRBJ2-3|TRBV7-9
CASSIGFLAGGPDTQYF
>TRBJ2-1|TRBV7-2
CASRPGGLAGDEQFF
>TRBJ2-3|TRBV28
CASSKGRTQYF
>TRBJ1-1|TRBV19
CASSFLGAERKAFF
>TRBJ2-1|TRBV7-9
CASSPPFREGNEQFF
>TRBJ2-7|TRBV11-3
CASSSNGPGSYEQYF
>TRBJ1-1|TRBV27
CASSWALGRAAFF
>TRBJ2-1|TRBV28
CASSLPGQYNEQFF
>TRBJ1-5|TRBV19
CASSIAGLYNQPQHF
>TRBJ1-4|TRBV7-2
CASSETGGEKLFF
>TRBJ2-7|TRBV19
CASGDLEGEQYF
>TRBJ2-2|TRBV7-9
CASSLSNTGELFF
>TRBJ2-2|TRBV19
CATKGGLDYTGELFF
>TRBJ2-3|TRBV7-9
CASSLEGREQDTQYF
>TRBJ2-3|TRBV25-1
CASGRGGSTDTQYF
>TRBJ2-1|TRBV10-1
CASSFVAGGKNEQFF
>TRBJ1-2|TRBV28
CASRSTGIRGRVGYTF
>TRBJ1-3|TRBV7-9
CASSSADAGNTIYF
>TRBJ2-2|TRBV11-2
CASSLTWSTTGELFF
>TRBJ2-5|TRBV21-1
CASSKVSRDRGNEETQYF
>TRBJ1-1|TRBV6-1
CASSERGDRMNTEAFF
>TRBJ1-2|TRBV28
CASSITGGYGYTF
>TRBJ2-2|TRBV6-5
CASNRNSNTGELFF
>TRBJ2-1|TRBV11-3
CASSTRSSYNEQFF
>TRBJ2-1|TRBV6-5
CASSSPRDNEQFF
>TRBJ2-3|TRBV11-2
CASSSPRGGTDTQYF
>TRBJ2-1|TRBV4-1
CASSQERGGNYNEQFF
>TRBJ2-5|TRBV19
CASSFDDTTRRQEQYF
>TRBJ2-1|TRBV6-6
CASRPGTTLVYNEQFF
>TRBJ2-7|TRBV19
CASTPRGRNEQYF
>TRBJ2-1|TRBV7-9
CASSLEAGGWNEQFF
>TRBJ1-1|TRBV11-2
CASSSRGNTEAFF
>TRBJ2-4|TRBV7-9
CASSHRLLDRHIQYF
>TRBJ1-6|TRBV18
CASSADRSDSPLHF
>NA|TRBV10-3
CAISGQGTYEQYF
>TRBJ2-2|TRBV11-3
CASSLVVLAGAVGELFF
>TRBJ2-2|TRBV6-6
CASSYSNPNTGELFF